Each of the 13 T cell receptor beta chains below was sequenced from the same sample in a study of Graves' ophthalmopathy and Graves' hyperthyroidism. RNA served as the template for amplifying TCR beta CDR3 regions. Amplification began with first-round RT-PCR using HTBI primers, then second-round multiplex PCR was performed. From the multiplex PCR reads, TCRdb called clonotypes with MiXCR, one entry per CDR3 protein. This table has around 1,000,000 distinct CDR3 sequences, 35% to 40% appearing once. Sequenced input: peripheral blood or thyroid tissue (not recorded which). These receptors all come from an adult man with Graves' hyperthyroidism.

This clonotype was observed once. A much larger clonotype is one base distant, so this may be a read error. The rearrangement uses TRBV2 and TRBJ2-5, with 8 bases lining up with TRBD2. J gave up 5 bases and V 1 base, and 9 bases lay outside the gene matches. Per the germline V gene, CDR1 is SNHLY and CDR2 is FYNNEI. This CDR3 has 16 residues. CDR3 DNA: TGTGCCAGCAGTGAAGGTCCTAGCGGGTCGGGGGAGACCCAGTACTTC. Residues: CASSEGPSGSGETQYF.

The chain has TRBV30 and TRBJ2-7; TRBD1 aligns across 9 bases. The CDR3 consists of 14 residues. The V segment lost 0 bases and the J segment 5 bases; nucleotides outside the gene matches: 5. Germline V gives CDR1 GTSNPN, CDR2 SVGIG (reference sequence). The CDR3 loop is CAWSVGQGSHEQYF. CDR3 in DNA: TGTGCCTGGAGTGTGGGACAGGGTTCCCACGAGCAGTACTTC.

The chain couples TRBV7-6 to TRBJ2-7; 7 bases are a match to TRBD1. With 4 bases clipped from V and 7 bases from J, the junction kept 7 bases outside the gene matches. The CDR3 consists of 13 residues. Germline V gene lookup returns CDR1 SGHVS and CDR2 FNYEAQ. CDR3 loop: CASSSARGSEQYF. Written as DNA, the CDR3 is TGTGCCAGCAGCTCGGCCAGGGGGAGTGAGCAGTACTTC.

There are many counts of this clonotype. This rearrangement joins TRBV3-1 to TRBJ2-7; a possible D gene is TRBD1 (6 bases). Looked up from germline, CDR1 is LGHDT and CDR2 is YNNKEL (reference sequence). V shed 3 bases and J shed 7 bases, with 22 bases lying between them. This CDR3 comprises 16 residues. Here the CDR3 DNA reads TGTGCCAGCAGCCATCCTCCGTCAGGGGATACCGGGGAGCAGTACTTC. This gives the protein CASSHPPSGDTGEQYF.

This clonotype was seen a few times. The gene calls are TRBV27 and TRBJ2-7; weak D call: TRBD1 (6 bases). The V end lost 6 bases, the J end lost 3 bases, and 12 bases lay between the germline ends. The CDR3 sequence is 13 residues long. Per the germline V gene, CDR1 is MNHEY and CDR2 is SMNVEV (reference sequence). For the CDR3, the DNA is TGTGCCAGCAGGCCCCAGGGGTACTACGAGCAGTACTTC. Translated, it gives CASRPQGYYEQYF.

As for this clonotype: A much larger clone lies a single base off, so this may be a read error. This chain uses TRBV15 with TRBJ2-2; no clear D. V was trimmed by 8 bases and J by 7 bases, leaving 5 bases between them. The CDR3 runs 10 residues. Looked up from germline, CDR1 is LNHNV and CDR2 is YYDKDF (reference sequence). In DNA, the CDR3 is TGTGCCACCGGGAACGGGGAGCTGTTTTTT. Protein sequence: CATGNGELFF.

This chain links TRBV29-1 with TRBJ1-2; D is unresolved. The V and J ends lost 6 bases and 5 bases respectively, with 13 bases between them. From germline, CDR1 is SQVTM and CDR2 ANQGSEA. This CDR3 contains 12 residues. CDR3 DNA sequence: TGCAGCGTAGACGTAGGGTCTTATGGCTACACCTTC. This gives the protein CSVDVGSYGYTF.

This clonotype was seen a few times. The chain uses TRBV4-3 and TRBJ1-2, with D perhaps TRBD1 (5 bases). V shed 6 bases and J shed 8 bases, with 31 bases lying between them. From germline, CDR1 is LGHNA and CDR2 YSLEER. The CDR3 has 18 amino acids. The CDR3 DNA reads TGCGCCAGCAGTCACGTTGGGAAAGCACGGTCAGGGAGCTTGGGCTACACCTTC. As protein: CASSHVGKARSGSLGYTF.

The rearrangement joins TRBV28 to TRBJ1-1, with a weak D call TRBD1 (5 bases). The V end was cut by 8 bases, the J end by 1 base, with 14 bases between. CDR3 length: 14 residues. Germline CDR1 reads MDHEN; CDR2 reads SYDVKM. DNA of the CDR3: TGTGCCAGCGTAACTGGGGCAGCGAACACTGAAGCTTTCTTT. Translation: CASVTGAANTEAFF.

This clonotype came up a few times. This rearrangement joins TRBV24-1 to TRBJ2-7; D may be TRBD1 (6 bases). The germline V gene has CDR1 KGHDR and CDR2 SFDVKD. The V end lost 4 bases, the J end lost 5 bases, and 14 bases lay between the germline ends. The CDR3 has 14 residues. CDR3 in amino acids: CATSDRTGYHEQYF. DNA for the CDR3: TGTGCCACCAGTGACAGAACAGGGTACCACGAGCAGTACTTC.

This clonotype was picked up a small number of times. The rearrangement joins TRBV12-3 or TRBV12-4 to TRBJ2-2, with no clear D. V lost 0 bases, J lost 6 bases, and 5 bases lay in between. The CDR3 extends over 13 amino acids. Here the CDR3 reads CASSLATAGELFF. CDR3 coding DNA: TGTGCCAGCAGTTTAGCCACAGCCGGGGAGCTGTTTTTT.

This clonotype was observed a few times. The chain employs TRBV19 and TRBJ1-4; D remains unclear. V lost 3 bases, J lost 0 bases, and 5 bases lay in between. The CDR3 is made up of 14 amino acids. From germline, CDR1 is LNHDA and CDR2 SQIVND (reference sequence). CDR3 in DNA: TGTGCCAGTAGTATCTGGACAACTAATGAAAAACTGTTTTTT. Amino acids: CASSIWTTNEKLFF.

This chain uses TRBV10-3 with TRBJ2-2, with TRBD2 as a possible D gene (6 bases). V was cut by 4 bases and J by 3 bases, with 9 bases left in between. This CDR3 has 14 amino acids. CDR1 is ENHRY, CDR2 SYGVKD, per germline. As DNA, the CDR3 is TGTGCCATCAGTGGATTAGCGGACACCGGGGAGCTGTTTTTT. Translating gives CAISGLADTGELFF.